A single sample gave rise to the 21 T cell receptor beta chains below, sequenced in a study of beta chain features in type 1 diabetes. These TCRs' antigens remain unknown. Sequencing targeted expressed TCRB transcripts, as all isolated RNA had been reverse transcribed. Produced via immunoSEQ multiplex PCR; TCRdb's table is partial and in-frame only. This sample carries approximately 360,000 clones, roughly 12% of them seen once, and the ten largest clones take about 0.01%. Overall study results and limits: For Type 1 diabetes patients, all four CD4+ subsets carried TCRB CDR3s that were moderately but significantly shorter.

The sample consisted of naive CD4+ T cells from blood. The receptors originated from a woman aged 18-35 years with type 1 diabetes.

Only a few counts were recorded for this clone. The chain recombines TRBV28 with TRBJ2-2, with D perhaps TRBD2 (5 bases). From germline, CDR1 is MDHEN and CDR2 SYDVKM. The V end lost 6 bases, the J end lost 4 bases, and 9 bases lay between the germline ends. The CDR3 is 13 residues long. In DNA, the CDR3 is TGTGCCAGCAGGATGGAGGTCACCGGGGAGCTGTTTTTT. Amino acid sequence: CASRMEVTGELFF.

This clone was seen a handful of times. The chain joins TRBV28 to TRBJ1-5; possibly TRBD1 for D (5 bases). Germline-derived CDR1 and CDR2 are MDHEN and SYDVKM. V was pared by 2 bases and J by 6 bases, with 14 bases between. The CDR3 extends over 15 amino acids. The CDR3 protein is CASSLNGAGLQPQHF. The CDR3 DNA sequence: TGTGCCAGCAGTTTAAATGGGGCAGGGCTTCAGCCCCAGCATTTT.

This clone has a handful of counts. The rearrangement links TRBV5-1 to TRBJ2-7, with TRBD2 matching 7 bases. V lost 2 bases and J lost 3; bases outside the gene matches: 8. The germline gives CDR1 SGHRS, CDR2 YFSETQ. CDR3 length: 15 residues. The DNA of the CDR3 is TGCGCCAGCAGCTTTCAGGCTAGCGGAAGCTACGAGCAGTACTTC. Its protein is CASSFQASGSYEQYF. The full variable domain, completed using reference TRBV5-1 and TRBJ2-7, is KAGVTQTPRYLIKTRGQQVTLSCSPISGHRSVSWYQQTPGQGLQFLFEYFSETQRNKGNFPGRFSGRQFSNSRSEMNVSTLELGDSALYLCASSFQASGSYEQYFGPGTRLTVT.

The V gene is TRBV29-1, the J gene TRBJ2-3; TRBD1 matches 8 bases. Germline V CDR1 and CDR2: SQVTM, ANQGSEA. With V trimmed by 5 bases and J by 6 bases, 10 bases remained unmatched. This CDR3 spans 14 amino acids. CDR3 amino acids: CSVSGQGAVDTQYF. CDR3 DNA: TGCAGCGTTTCTGGGCAGGGGGCTGTTGATACGCAGTATTTT.

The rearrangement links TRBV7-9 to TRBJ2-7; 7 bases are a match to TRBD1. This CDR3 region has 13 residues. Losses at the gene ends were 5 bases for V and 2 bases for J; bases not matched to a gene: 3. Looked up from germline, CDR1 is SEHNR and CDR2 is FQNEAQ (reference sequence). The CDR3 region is CASSQTGTYEQYF. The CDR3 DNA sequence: TGTGCCAGCAGCCAGACAGGGACCTACGAGCAGTACTTC.

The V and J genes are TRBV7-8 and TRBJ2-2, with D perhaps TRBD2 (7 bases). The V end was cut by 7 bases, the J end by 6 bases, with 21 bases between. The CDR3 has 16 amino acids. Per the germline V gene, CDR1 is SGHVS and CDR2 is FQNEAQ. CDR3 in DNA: TGTGCCAGCACGAGACGGGGGGCCGTCCTCCCCGGGGAGCTGTTTTTT. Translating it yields CASTRRGAVLPGELFF.

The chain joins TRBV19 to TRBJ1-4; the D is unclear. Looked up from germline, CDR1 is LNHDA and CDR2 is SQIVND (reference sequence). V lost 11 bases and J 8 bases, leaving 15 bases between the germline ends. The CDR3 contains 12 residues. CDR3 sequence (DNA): TGTGCCTCGGGAGCCCAGCAAGAAAAACTGTTTTTT. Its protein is CASGAQQEKLFF.

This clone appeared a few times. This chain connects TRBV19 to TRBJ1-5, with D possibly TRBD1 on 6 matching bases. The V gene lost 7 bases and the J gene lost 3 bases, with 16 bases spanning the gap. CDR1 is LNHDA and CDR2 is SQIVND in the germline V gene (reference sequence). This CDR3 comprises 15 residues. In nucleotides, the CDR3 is TGTGCCAGTACCGTGGGCAGGGGAGTCAATCAGCCCCAGCATTTT. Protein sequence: CASTVGRGVNQPQHF.

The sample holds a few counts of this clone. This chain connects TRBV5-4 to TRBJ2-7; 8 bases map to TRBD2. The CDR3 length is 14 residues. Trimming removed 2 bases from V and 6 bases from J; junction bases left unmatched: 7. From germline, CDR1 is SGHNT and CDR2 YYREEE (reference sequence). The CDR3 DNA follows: TGTGCCAGCAGCTTACGGGGGGGTCGCCGCGAGCAGTACTTC. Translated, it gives CASSLRGGRREQYF.

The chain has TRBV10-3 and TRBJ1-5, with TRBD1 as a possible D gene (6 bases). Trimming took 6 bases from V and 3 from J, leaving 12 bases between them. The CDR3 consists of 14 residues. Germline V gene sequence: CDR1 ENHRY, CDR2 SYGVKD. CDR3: CAISDEGDNQPQHF. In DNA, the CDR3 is TGTGCCATCAGCGACGAGGGGGACAATCAGCCCCAGCATTTT.

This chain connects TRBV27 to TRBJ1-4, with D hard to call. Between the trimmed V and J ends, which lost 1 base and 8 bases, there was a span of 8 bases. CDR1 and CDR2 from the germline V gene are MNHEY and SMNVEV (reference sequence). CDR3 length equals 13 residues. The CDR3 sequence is CASSLFGGEKLFF. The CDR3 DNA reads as TGTGCCAGCAGTTTATTTGGAGGCGAAAAACTGTTTTTT.

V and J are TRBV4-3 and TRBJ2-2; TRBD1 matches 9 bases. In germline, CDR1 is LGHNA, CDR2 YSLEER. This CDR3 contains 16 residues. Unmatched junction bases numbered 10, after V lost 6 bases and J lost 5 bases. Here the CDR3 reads CASRHLTGGVTGELFF. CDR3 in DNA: TGCGCCAGCAGACACTTAACAGGGGGCGTGACCGGGGAGCTGTTTTTT.

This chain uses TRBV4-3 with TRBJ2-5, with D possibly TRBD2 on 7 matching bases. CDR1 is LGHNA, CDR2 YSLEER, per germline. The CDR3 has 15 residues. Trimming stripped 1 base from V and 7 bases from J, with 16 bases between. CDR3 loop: CASSQVGGPRGTQYF. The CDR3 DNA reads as TGCGCCAGCAGCCAAGTGGGGGGGCCGCGAGGGACCCAGTACTTC.

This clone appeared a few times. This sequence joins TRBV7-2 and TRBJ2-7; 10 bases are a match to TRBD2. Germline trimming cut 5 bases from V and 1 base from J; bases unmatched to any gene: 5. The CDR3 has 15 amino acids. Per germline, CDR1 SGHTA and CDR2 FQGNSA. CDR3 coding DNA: TGTGCCAGCAGCCGGACTAGCGGTCCTTCCTACGAGCAGTACTTC. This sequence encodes CASSRTSGPSYEQYF.

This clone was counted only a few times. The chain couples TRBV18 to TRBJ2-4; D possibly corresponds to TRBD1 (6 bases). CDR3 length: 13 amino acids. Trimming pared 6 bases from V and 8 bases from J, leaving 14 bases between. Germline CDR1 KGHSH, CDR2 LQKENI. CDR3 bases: TGTGCCAGCTCCCCGCCAGGGGCGGACATTCAGTACTTC. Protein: CASSPPGADIQYF.

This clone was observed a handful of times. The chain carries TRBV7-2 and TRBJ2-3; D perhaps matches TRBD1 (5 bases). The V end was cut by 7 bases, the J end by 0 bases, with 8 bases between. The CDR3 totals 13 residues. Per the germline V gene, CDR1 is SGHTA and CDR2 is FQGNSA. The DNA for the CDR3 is TGTGCCAGCATCAGACAGAGCACAGATACGCAGTATTTT. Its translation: CASIRQSTDTQYF.

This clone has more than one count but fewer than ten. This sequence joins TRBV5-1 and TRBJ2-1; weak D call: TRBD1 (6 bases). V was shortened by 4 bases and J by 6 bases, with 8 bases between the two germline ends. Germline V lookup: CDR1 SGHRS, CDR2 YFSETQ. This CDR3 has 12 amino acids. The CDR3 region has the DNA TGCGCCAGCAGCGAAGGGGGCAATGAGCAGTTCTTC. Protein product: CASSEGGNEQFF.

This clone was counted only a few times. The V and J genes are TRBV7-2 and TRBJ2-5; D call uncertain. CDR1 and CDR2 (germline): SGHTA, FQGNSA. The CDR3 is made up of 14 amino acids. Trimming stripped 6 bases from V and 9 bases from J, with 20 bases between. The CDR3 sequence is CASSPQEKRRPQYF. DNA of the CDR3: TGTGCCAGCAGTCCTCAAGAAAAGAGGAGACCCCAGTACTTC.

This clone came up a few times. The CDR3 protein is CSVATPGNQPQHF. CDR3 sequence (DNA): TGCAGCGTCGCTACCCCAGGAAATCAGCCCCAGCATTTT. This sequence joins TRBV29-1 and TRBJ1-5; D is unclear. The germline V gene has CDR1 SQVTM and CDR2 ANQGSEA. CDR3 length equals 13 residues. V lost 6 bases, J lost 4 bases, and 13 bases lay in between.

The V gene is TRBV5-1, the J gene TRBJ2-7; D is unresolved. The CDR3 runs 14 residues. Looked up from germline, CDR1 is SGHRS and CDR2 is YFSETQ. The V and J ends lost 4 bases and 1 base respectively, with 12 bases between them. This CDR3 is CASSRSQMSYEQYF. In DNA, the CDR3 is TGCGCCAGCAGCCGCTCCCAGATGTCCTACGAGCAGTACTTC.

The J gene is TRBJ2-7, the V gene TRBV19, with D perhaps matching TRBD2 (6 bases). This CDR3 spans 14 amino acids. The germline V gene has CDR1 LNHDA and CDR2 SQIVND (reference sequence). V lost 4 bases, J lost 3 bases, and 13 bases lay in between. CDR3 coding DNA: TGTGCCAGTAGTAGAGGGCCGGGGGACTACGAGCAGTACTTC. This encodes CASSRGPGDYEQYF.